This T cell receptor (beta chain) was profiled in a study of CD8 T cells in Susac syndrome. Random hexamers were used to reverse transcribe roughly 0.45 to 1 ug of RNA. Each CDR3 protein is one row after TCRdb ran MiXCR on the immunoSEQ multiplex PCR reads. The table lists about 100,000 distinct CDR3 sequences, about 95% of them singletons. Susac syndrome patients met recently defined diagnostic criteria for definite or probable disease. Notes on the study in general: Maximal CD8+ clonal expansion in Susac was observed within TEMRA cells and among active patients.

CDR1 is DFQATT, CDR2 SNEGSKA, per germline (reference sequence). There are 13 residues in the CDR3. Trimming cost V 3 bases and J 3 bases; bases outside gene matches: 4. With regard to this clonotype: Its antigen is undetermined.

The sequence was obtained from a human donor with Susac syndrome. The sequenced sample was CD8+ T cells from PBMCs. The chain is built from TRBV20-1 and TRBJ1-2; the match to TRBD1 covers 7 bases. The CDR3 nucleotides read TGCAGTGCTAGTTTAACAGGGGACTATGGCTACACCTTC. Translation gives CSASLTGDYGYTF.